This TCR beta chain was identified during a study of cytomegalovirus exposure and HLA in healthy donors. CDR1 is SGHRS, CDR2 YFSETQ, per germline. The CDR3 is made up of 14 amino acids. Between the trimmed V and J ends, which lost 6 bases and 2 bases, there was a span of 12 bases. On this clone: Its cognate antigen is unknown.

General study points: Certain sequence variants were highly shared and formed a cluster, and this cluster was likely a sequencing artifact. Reports showed the classifier diagnosing cytomegalovirus status with high specificity and sensitivity.

Amplification used 60 Vbeta primers and 13 Jbeta primers. Measured with immunoSEQ multiplex PCR; TCRdb has only the in-frame clones, and not every one. The sample lists more than 130,000 clones, approximately 80% occurring once. Input material: PBMCs. V is TRBV5-1 and J is TRBJ2-1; D is undetermined. This receptor was obtained from a man aged 18 to 29 in good health and CMV-seronegative. The CDR3 DNA sequence: TGCGCCAGCAAGAGCAGCGAAACCTACAATGAGCAGTTCTTC. Encoded protein: CASKSSETYNEQFF.